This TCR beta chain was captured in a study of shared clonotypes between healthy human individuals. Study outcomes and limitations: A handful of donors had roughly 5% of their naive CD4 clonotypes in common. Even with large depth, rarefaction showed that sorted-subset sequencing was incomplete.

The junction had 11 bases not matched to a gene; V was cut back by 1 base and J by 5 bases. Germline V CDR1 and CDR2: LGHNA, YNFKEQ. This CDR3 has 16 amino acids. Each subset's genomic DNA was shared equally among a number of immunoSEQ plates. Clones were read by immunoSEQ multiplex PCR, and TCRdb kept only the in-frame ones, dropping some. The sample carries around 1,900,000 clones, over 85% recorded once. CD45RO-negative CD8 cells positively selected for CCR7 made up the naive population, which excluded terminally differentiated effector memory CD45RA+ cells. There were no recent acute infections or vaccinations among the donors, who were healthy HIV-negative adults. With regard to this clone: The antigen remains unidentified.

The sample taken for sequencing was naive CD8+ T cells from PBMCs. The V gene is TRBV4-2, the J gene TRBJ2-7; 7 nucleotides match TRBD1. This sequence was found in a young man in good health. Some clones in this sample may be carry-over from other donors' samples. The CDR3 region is CASSQVLTGVAHEQYF. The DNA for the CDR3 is TGTGCCAGCAGCCAAGTGTTAACAGGGGTGGCCCACGAGCAGTACTTC.